The 19 T cell receptor beta chains below come from one sample, sequenced in a study of blood T cell repertoires in COVID-19. Only in-frame clones appear in the TCRdb table, and some are missing; sequencing was by immunoSEQ multiplex PCR. This table has some 220,000 clones, 65% to 90% appearing once. Source material: peripheral blood. The receptors were sampled from a man in his fifties or sixties with active or convalescent COVID-19.

The chain is built from TRBV2 and TRBJ1-6; perhaps TRBD1 as D (5 bases). V lost 4 bases and J 9 bases, leaving 13 bases between the germline ends. Germline CDR1 reads SNHLY; CDR2 reads FYNNEI. This CDR3 comprises 14 residues. The CDR3: CASSVEGRGSPLHF. The CDR3 nucleotides read TGTGCCAGCAGTGTAGAGGGGAGGGGTTCACCCCTCCACTTT.

The chain is built from TRBV6-6 and TRBJ2-2; 8 bases are shared with TRBD1. The trim removed 5 bases at V and 0 bases at J, leaving 11 bases unmatched. Germline lookup yields CDR1 MNHNY and CDR2 SVGAGI (reference sequence). The CDR3 totals 18 residues. CDR3 DNA sequence: TGTGCCAGCAGTCCCCTCGGACAGGGCCCTGCGAACACCGGGGAGCTGTTTTTT. This translates into CASSPLGQGPANTGELFF.

For the CDR3, the DNA is TGCAGCGGACAGCCCACGAGCACCGGGGAGCTGTTTTTT. This encodes CSGQPTSTGELFF. The V call is TRBV29-1, the J call TRBJ2-2; TRBD1 might be the D (5 bases). The CDR3 extends over 13 amino acids. V was clipped by 7 bases and J by 4 bases, with 13 bases between them. Germline-derived CDR1 and CDR2 are SQVTM and ANQGSEA.

This rearrangement joins TRBV5-1 to TRBJ2-3; 7 nucleotides agree with TRBD1. V shed 4 bases, J shed 5 bases, and the junction held 7 bases outside the gene matches. Germline V gene data show CDR1 as SGHRS and CDR2 as YFSETQ. The CDR3 loop spans 14 amino acids. The CDR3 DNA is TGCGCCAGCAGCACAAGGGGGCAGGTAGATACGCAGTATTTT. Protein product: CASSTRGQVDTQYF.

The genes are TRBV27 and TRBJ2-1; 7 bases are a match to TRBD1. Trimming removed 5 bases from V and 2 bases from J; junction bases left unmatched: 3. The CDR3 spans 14 residues. Germline V gives CDR1 MNHEY, CDR2 SMNVEV (reference sequence). The CDR3: CASSPQGAYNEQFF. CDR3 DNA: TGTGCCAGCAGTCCGCAGGGGGCCTACAATGAGCAGTTCTTC.

The chain is built from TRBV5-4 and TRBJ2-5; 9 bases line up with TRBD1. The ends lost 8 bases at V and 4 bases at J; junction bases unmatched: 3. Germline V lookup: CDR1 SGHNT, CDR2 YYREEE (reference sequence). The CDR3 has 12 residues. CDR3 region: CASGQGLETQYF. The CDR3 DNA follows: TGTGCCAGTGGACAGGGGTTAGAGACCCAGTACTTC.

This chain uses TRBV28 with TRBJ1-1; TRBD1 is a possible D gene (6 bases). Deletions cut 7 bases from V and 2 bases from J, with 14 bases between. Germline loops: CDR1 MDHEN, CDR2 SYDVKM. The length of the CDR3 is 14 residues. For the CDR3, the DNA is TGTGCCAGCACATTAGGGGGAATAAACACTGAAGCTTTCTTT. Encoded protein: CASTLGGINTEAFF.

The genes are TRBV29-1 and TRBJ1-2, with a possible D match to TRBD1 (5 bases). V was clipped by 1 base and J by 0 bases, with 6 bases between them. The CDR3 runs 13 residues. From germline, CDR1 is SQVTM and CDR2 ANQGSEA. CDR3 in DNA: TGCAGCGTTGAAGCAGGGCCTAACTATGGCTACACCTTC. Amino acids: CSVEAGPNYGYTF.

The chain couples TRBV4-3 to TRBJ2-2; D unclear. The CDR3 extends over 15 amino acids. Germline CDR1 and CDR2: LGHNA and YSLEER. The germline V and J ends were trimmed by 3 bases and 4 bases, with 12 bases remaining between them. CDR3 in amino acids: CASSQAPILTGELFF. The DNA of the CDR3 is TGCGCCAGCAGCCAGGCCCCGATCCTCACCGGGGAGCTGTTTTTT.

The J gene is TRBJ1-1, the V gene TRBV4-3; possible D gene TRBD1, 6 bases. The CDR3 consists of 15 residues. Trimming removed 1 base at V and 6 bases at J, with 15 bases between. Germline-derived CDR1 and CDR2 are LGHNA and YSLEER. In DNA, the CDR3 is TGCGCCAGCAGCCAAGGTCCAGGGGCAATCTCTGAAGCTTTCTTT. Translation: CASSQGPGAISEAFF.

V gene TRBV16 combines with J gene TRBJ2-7; D perhaps matches TRBD1 (5 bases). CDR1 and CDR2 from the germline V gene are KGHSY and FQNENV. This CDR3 contains 14 residues. Trimming removed 2 bases from V and 3 bases from J, with 11 bases in between. Here the CDR3 reads CASSQEAGLYEQYF. In DNA, the CDR3 is TGTGCCAGCAGCCAAGAAGCAGGGCTCTACGAGCAGTACTTC.

The chain couples TRBV19 to TRBJ2-3, with 12 bases fitting TRBD2. CDR1 and CDR2 (germline): LNHDA, SQIVND (reference sequence). V shed 4 bases, J shed 7 bases, and the junction held 12 bases outside the gene matches. The CDR3 runs 17 residues. The CDR3 protein is CASSTPQTSGGSHTQYF. The DNA of the CDR3 is TGTGCCAGTAGTACCCCCCAGACTAGCGGGGGTTCCCATACGCAGTATTTT.

About this clone: The germline gene is not matched at one end of the junction; a read error may be the cause. This chain links TRBV2 with TRBJ2-1; 13 bases map to TRBD2. Germline CDR1 reads SNHLY; CDR2 reads FYNNEI. The CDR3 loop spans 13 amino acids. DNA for the CDR3: TGTGCCAGCAGGGAGACTAGCGGGGGGACCGGGATCTTC. The encoded protein is CASRETSGGTGIF.

The chain employs TRBV2 and TRBJ2-7; 9 bases are a match to TRBD2. The V and J ends lost 5 bases and 9 bases, in that order; junction bases with no gene match: 11. Germline values: CDR1 SNHLY, CDR2 FYNNEI. This CDR3 is built from 14 residues. In DNA, the CDR3 is TGTGCCAGCAGTCTACCGACCGGGACTAGCCGGCAGTACGTC. This encodes CASSLPTGTSRQYV.

The CDR3 region has the DNA TGTGCCAGCAGTCCCGGCGACAGGATCTACGAGCAGTACGTC. It encodes CASSPGDRIYEQYV. The rearrangement joins TRBV28 to TRBJ2-7; D possibly corresponds to TRBD1 (6 bases). CDR3 length: 14 amino acids. Germline-derived CDR1 and CDR2 are MDHEN and SYDVKM. V lost 5 bases and J 3 bases, leaving 14 bases between the germline ends.

This clone has just a few counts. V usage is TRBV18 and J usage is TRBJ1-1, with a tentative D call TRBD1 (5 bases). The germline V gene encodes CDR1 KGHSH and CDR2 LQKENI. CDR3 length: 15 amino acids. Trimming shortened V by 3 bases and J by 1 base, and 12 bases separated the two germline ends. The DNA for the CDR3 is TGTGCCAGCTCACCGGTAGGGGCAGGGAACACTGAAGCTTTCTTT. This gives the protein CASSPVGAGNTEAFF. Full variable domain (rest looked up from reference TRBV18 and TRBJ1-1): NAGVMQNPRHLVRRRGQEARLRCSPMKGHSHVYWYRQLPEEGLKFMVYLQKENIIDESGMPKERFSAEFPKEGPSILRIQQVVRGDSAAYFCASSPVGAGNTEAFFGQGTRLTVV.

V is TRBV20-1 and J is TRBJ1-5, with D uncertain. The germline V and J ends were trimmed by 3 bases and 5 bases, with 8 bases remaining between them. This CDR3 region has 12 residues. Germline V lookup: CDR1 DFQATT, CDR2 SNEGSKA (reference sequence). The CDR3 is CSASRRDQPQHF. CDR3 nucleotides: TGCAGTGCTAGTAGGAGGGATCAGCCCCAGCATTTT.

The chain has TRBV2 and TRBJ1-4; D is ambiguous. This CDR3 has 13 amino acids. The V gene's germline CDR1 is SNHLY and CDR2 FYNNEI. Trimming stripped 7 bases from V and 7 bases from J, with 13 bases between. CDR3: CASTILTPEKLFF. Written as DNA, the CDR3 is TGTGCCAGCACGATCCTGACTCCTGAAAAACTGTTTTTT.

The V and J genes are TRBV10-3 and TRBJ2-7; the D is unclear. V dropped 0 bases and J dropped 0 bases, with 12 bases sitting between them. Germline V gene lookup returns CDR1 ENHRY and CDR2 SYGVKD. The CDR3 spans 16 residues. CDR3 in amino acids: CAISESLGMGSYEQYF. The CDR3 coding sequence is TGTGCCATCAGTGAGTCGCTAGGCATGGGCTCCTACGAGCAGTACTTC.